A single sample gave rise to the 8 T cell receptor beta chains below, sequenced in a study of human T cells and chemical hapten exposure (dated by TCRdb to the early 2020s). The library came from RACE. The sample was run on a NextSeq 500. The public reads were quality trimmed at Q25 with fastp and then assembled into clones with MiXCR by TCRdb, keeping productive beta chains. Every CDR3 protein is listed once, alongside the most common genes and DNA of its rows. In this sample the table shows 180,000 or so distinct CDR3 sequences, roughly 15% of which occur a single time. The ten biggest clones cover 1.7% of the sample. Taken with the paper, the label for time point translates to: patch test 1, 2 weeks after DPC sensitization. The sample's treatment or condition label is to be understood as: therapeutic diphenylcyclopropenone sensitization with weekly scalp DPC. Source: whole blood, taken in connection with sensitization to the hapten diphenylcyclopropenone (DPC). The receptors were gathered from a woman in her twenties or thirties with alopecia areata. Some clones in this sample may be carry-over from other donors' samples.

This clonotype turned up a few times. The chain employs TRBV6-2 or TRBV6-3 and TRBJ1-1; unclear D gene. The V end was cut by 2 bases, the J end by 4 bases, with 11 bases between. The CDR3 is 14 amino acids. Germline V gives CDR1 MNHEY, CDR2 SVGEGT. As DNA, the CDR3 is TGTGCCAGCAGTTACACGGGAGGAAGCACTGAAGCTTTCTTT. Translating gives CASSYTGGSTEAFF.

V gene TRBV5-4 combines with J gene TRBJ2-1; D is unclear. Trimming removed 0 bases at V and 0 bases at J, with 10 bases between. Germline CDR1 SGHNT, CDR2 YYREEE (reference sequence). The CDR3 contains 16 residues. The CDR3 sequence: CASSLADTSSYNEQFF. The CDR3, as DNA: TGTGCCAGCAGCTTGGCCGACACGAGCTCCTACAATGAGCAGTTCTTC.

In this sample, this clonotype turned up a few times. The rearrangement joins TRBV28 to TRBJ1-2; 8 bases fit TRBD1. The CDR3 length is 12 residues. The germline CDR1 and CDR2 sequences are MDHEN and SYDVKM. The J segment lost 6 bases and the V segment lost 5 bases, leaving 2 bases of the junction unmatched. The CDR3 sequence: CASSQQGDGYTF. The CDR3 DNA is TGTGCCAGCAGTCAACAGGGGGATGGCTACACCTTC.

This clonotype was found a few times. V gene TRBV29-1 combines with J gene TRBJ2-3, with 7 bases that match TRBD1. CDR1 SQVTM and CDR2 ANQGSEA come from the germline V gene. The CDR3 has 13 amino acids. V lost 8 bases and J lost 2; bases outside the gene matches: 7. CDR3 in amino acids: CSMGQSLTDTQYF. The CDR3 nucleotides are TGCAGCATGGGACAGAGCCTCACAGATACGCAGTATTTT.

This clonotype occurred many times. The chain couples TRBV7-3 to TRBJ2-5, with TRBD1 identical over 8 bases. J lost 4 bases, V lost 5 bases, and 6 bases had no gene match. The CDR3 covers 14 residues. The germline V gene encodes CDR1 SGHTA and CDR2 FQGTGA. Here the CDR3 reads CASSMGQAGETQYF. CDR3 DNA sequence: TGTGCCAGCAGCATGGGACAGGCGGGAGAGACCCAGTACTTC.

This clonotype was found a few times. The J gene is TRBJ2-7, the V gene TRBV5-1, with TRBD2 matching over 12 bases. CDR3 size: 15 residues. Germline values: CDR1 SGHRS, CDR2 YFSETQ. J was trimmed by 1 base and V by 4 bases; bases with no gene match: 3. The CDR3 sequence: CASSPTSGRSYEQYF. The CDR3 DNA sequence: TGCGCCAGCAGCCCGACTAGCGGGAGATCCTACGAGCAGTACTTC.

This chain uses TRBV5-5 with TRBJ2-7; no clear D. The CDR3 is 13 amino acids. The ends were cut back, 1 base at V and 2 bases at J, with 7 bases in the middle. CDR1 and CDR2 (germline): SGHKS, YYEKEE (reference sequence). The CDR3 DNA reads TGTGCCAGCAGCTTGTCTTACGCCTACGAGCAGTACTTC. Translated: CASSLSYAYEQYF.

The sample holds a few counts of this clonotype. V and J are TRBV5-1 and TRBJ2-7; TRBD1 aligns across 9 bases. Germline V CDR1 and CDR2: SGHRS, YFSETQ. The trim removed 4 bases at V and 5 bases at J, leaving 10 bases unmatched. CDR3 length equals 15 residues. The CDR3 DNA reads TGCGCCAGCAGCGAAACCGGGACAGGGCCAGACGAGCAGTACTTC. As protein: CASSETGTGPDEQYF.